Each of the 11 T cell receptor beta chains below was sequenced from the same sample in a study of identical twins. TCRdb used MiXCR to reprocess the 5' RACE reads, holding one entry per CDR3 protein. The sample gives 400,000 to 500,000 distinct CDR3 sequences, less than 20% of which show up once; about 12% is in the top ten. The sample consisted of naive T cells sorted from blood. Receptors were obtained from a man aged 45 to 65 in good health.

The table lists this clonotype with many counts. This chain connects TRBV12-3 or TRBV12-4 to TRBJ2-5, with D perhaps TRBD2 (5 bases). The CDR3 has 14 amino acids. Trimming removed 7 bases at V and 5 bases at J, with 17 bases between. CDR3 residues: CASTYLGVGETQYF. CDR3 coding DNA: TGTGCCAGCACCTACCTCGGGGTCGGCGAGACCCAGTACTTC.

Many counts were recorded for this clonotype. This chain's CDR3 is CASSLADRDHFYNEQFF. CDR3 nucleotides: TGTGCCAGCAGTTTAGCGGACAGGGACCACTTCTACAATGAGCAGTTCTTC. The chain is built from TRBV12-3 or TRBV12-4 and TRBJ2-1, with 8 bases that match TRBD1. The ends lost 0 bases at V and 3 bases at J; junction bases unmatched: 7. The CDR3 covers 17 residues.

This rearrangement joins TRBV15 to TRBJ1-5, with a possible D match to TRBD1 (5 bases). Germline assignment: CDR1 LNHNV and CDR2 YYDKDF (reference sequence). The CDR3 sequence is 16 residues long. The germline V and J ends were trimmed by 6 bases and 2 bases, with 17 bases remaining between them. This CDR3 is CATRSGPGEGNQPQHF. The DNA of the CDR3 is TGTGCCACCAGGTCAGGGCCCGGGGAGGGCAATCAGCCCCAGCATTTT.

This clonotype showed up just a few times. The chain uses TRBV24-1 and TRBJ2-1; D is undetermined. Per the germline V gene, CDR1 is KGHDR and CDR2 is SFDVKD. The V end was cut by 6 bases, the J end by 0 bases, with 11 bases between. The CDR3 is made up of 15 amino acids. This CDR3 reads CATSQTAVSYNEQFF. The CDR3 bases are TGTGCCACCAGTCAGACCGCCGTCTCCTACAATGAGCAGTTCTTC.

In this sample, this clonotype turned up many times. The chain carries TRBV6-2 or TRBV6-3 and TRBJ1-5; TRBD1 might be the D (5 bases). CDR3 length: 14 amino acids. Per the germline V gene, CDR1 is MNHEY and CDR2 is SVGEGT. V lost 8 bases and J 0 bases, leaving 11 bases between the germline ends. Written as DNA, the CDR3 is TGTGCCAGCGGGATGACAGATAGCAATCAGCCCCAGCATTTT. It codes for CASGMTDSNQPQHF.

This chain joins TRBV29-1 and TRBJ1-2; TRBD1 matches 10 bases. Germline-derived CDR1 and CDR2 are SQVTM and ANQGSEA. V lost 6 bases and J lost 4; bases outside the gene matches: 8. The CDR3 has 14 amino acids. For the CDR3, the DNA is TGCAGCGTAGGAGGACGGGACAGGGGCTATGGCTACACCTTC. Its translation: CSVGGRDRGYGYTF. Supplemented by reference TRBV29-1 and TRBJ1-2, the full variable domain reads SAVISQKPSRDICQRGTSLTIQCQVDSQVTMMFWYRQQPGQSLTLIATANQGSEATYESGFVIDKFPISRPNLTFSTLTVSNMSPEDSSIYLCSVGGRDRGYGYTFGSGTRLTVV.

This clonotype was seen more than once but under ten times. This chain links TRBV4-2 with TRBJ2-5, with D perhaps being TRBD1 or TRBD2 (5 bases each). The length of the CDR3 is 13 residues. The V gene lost 5 bases and the J gene lost 0 bases, with 7 bases spanning the gap. Germline V gene lookup returns CDR1 LGHNA and CDR2 YNFKEQ. DNA of the CDR3: TGTGCCAGCAGCTCGGGACACCAAGAGACCCAGTACTTC. Translated, it gives CASSSGHQETQYF.

Many counts were recorded for this clonotype. The chain links TRBV10-3 to TRBJ2-7; 8 nucleotides align to TRBD1. Germline V gives CDR1 ENHRY, CDR2 SYGVKD. The ends lost 3 bases at V and 4 bases at J; junction bases unmatched: 2. The CDR3 runs 13 residues. CDR3 nucleotides: TGTGCCATCAGTGACGGACAGGGTTACGAGCAGTACTTC. Protein sequence: CAISDGQGYEQYF.

This clonotype was picked up a small number of times. V gene TRBV28 combines with J gene TRBJ1-5; 7 positions match TRBD1. This CDR3 contains 15 residues. The V gene's germline CDR1 is MDHEN and CDR2 SYDVKM. V dropped 7 bases and J dropped 0; count of bases not matched to a gene: 6. The CDR3 reads CASNGQEVSNQPQHF. In DNA form, the CDR3 reads TGTGCCAGCAACGGACAGGAGGTTAGCAATCAGCCCCAGCATTTT. The entire variable domain, with the rest obtained from reference TRBV28 and TRBJ1-5, is as follows: DVKVTQSSRYLVKRTGEKVFLECVQDMDHENMFWYRQDPGLGLRLIYFSYDVKMKEKGDIPEGYSVSREKKERFSLILESASTNQTSMYLCASNGQEVSNQPQHFGDGTRLSIL.

The chain employs TRBV9 and TRBJ2-7; no reliable D call. V lost 0 bases, J lost 3 bases, and 13 bases lay in between. Germline loops: CDR1 SGDLS, CDR2 YYNGEE. The CDR3 loop spans 15 amino acids. CDR3 protein: CASSVAPSPSYEQYF. CDR3 bases: TGTGCCAGCAGCGTAGCTCCCTCGCCAAGCTACGAGCAGTACTTC.

This clonotype appeared a few times. The V gene is TRBV6-2 or TRBV6-3, the J gene TRBJ2-3; 7 bases fit TRBD2. CDR1 is MNHEY, CDR2 SVGEGT, per germline. This CDR3 is 16 amino acids long. Trimming cost V 0 bases and J 2 bases; bases outside gene matches: 5. The CDR3 DNA reads TGTGCCAGCAGTTACTCGACCGGGGGGACCACAGATACGCAGTATTTT. Translated: CASSYSTGGTTDTQYF.